This entry concerns a single T cell receptor beta chain. Its antigen is as yet unknown. The CDR3 is 12 amino acids. CDR1 and CDR2 (germline): MNHNY, SVGAGI (reference sequence). Trimming cost V 10 bases and J 4 bases; bases outside gene matches: 4. Primers for the PCR totalled 60 Vbeta and 13 Jbeta. Original methodology: Approximately 12 million of 75 million to 85 million unique TCR beta chains were shared, per a later count. The table came from immunoSEQ multiplex PCR; TCRdb's copy has only in-frame clones and leaves some out. Clone size and the V and J calls come from that table; the DNA yielded D and trimming. This table holds over 130,000 clones, roughly three fifths found once. The data are from a study of cytomegalovirus exposure and HLA in healthy donors. The study's findings and limits: Clonal expansion was found to be greater in HLA-associated TCR beta chains than in equally common others in a later analysis. Highly shared variants forming one cluster were likely a sequencing artifact. Confirmation was obtained in vitro that a few CMV-associated chains are specific for CMV antigens.

The chain couples TRBV6-6 to TRBJ2-7; 10 bases agree with TRBD2. The sequenced sample consisted of PBMCs. The source is a woman aged 60-75 years in good health and CMV-seronegative. The CDR3 DNA reads TGTGCCACCGGACTAGCGGAGTACGAGCAGTACTTC. The encoded protein is CATGLAEYEQYF.